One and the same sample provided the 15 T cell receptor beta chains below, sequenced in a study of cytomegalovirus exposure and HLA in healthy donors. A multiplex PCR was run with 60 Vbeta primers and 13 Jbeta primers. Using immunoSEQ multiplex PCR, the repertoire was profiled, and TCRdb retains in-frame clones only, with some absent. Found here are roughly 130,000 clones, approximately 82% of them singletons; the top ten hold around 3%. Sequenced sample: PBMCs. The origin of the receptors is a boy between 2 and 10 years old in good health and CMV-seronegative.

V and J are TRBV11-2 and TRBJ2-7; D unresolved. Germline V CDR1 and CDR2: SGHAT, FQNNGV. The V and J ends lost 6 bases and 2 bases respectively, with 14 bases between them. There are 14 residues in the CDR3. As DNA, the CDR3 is TGTGCCAGCAGACCATCACTGGGCACCTACGAGCAGTACGTC. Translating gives CASRPSLGTYEQYV.

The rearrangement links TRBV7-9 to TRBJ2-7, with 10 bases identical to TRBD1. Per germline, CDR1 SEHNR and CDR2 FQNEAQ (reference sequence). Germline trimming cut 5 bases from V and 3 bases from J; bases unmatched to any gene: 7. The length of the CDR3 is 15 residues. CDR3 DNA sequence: TGTGCCAGCAGCCGGCGGGACAGGGGTGACTACGAGCAGTACTTC. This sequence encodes CASSRRDRGDYEQYF.

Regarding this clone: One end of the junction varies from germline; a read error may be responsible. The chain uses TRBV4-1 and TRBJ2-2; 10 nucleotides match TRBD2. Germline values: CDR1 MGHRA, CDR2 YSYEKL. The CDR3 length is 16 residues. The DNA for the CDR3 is TGCGCCAGCAGACATCTAGCGGGGGCGAAAACCGGGGAGCTGTTTTTT. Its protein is CASRHLAGAKTGELFF.

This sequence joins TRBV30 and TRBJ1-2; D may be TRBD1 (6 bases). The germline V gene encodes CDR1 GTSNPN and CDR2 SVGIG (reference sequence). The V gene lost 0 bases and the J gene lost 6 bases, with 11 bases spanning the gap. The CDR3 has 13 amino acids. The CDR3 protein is CAWSVGTLDGYTF. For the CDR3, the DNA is TGTGCCTGGAGTGTGGGGACACTAGATGGCTACACCTTC.

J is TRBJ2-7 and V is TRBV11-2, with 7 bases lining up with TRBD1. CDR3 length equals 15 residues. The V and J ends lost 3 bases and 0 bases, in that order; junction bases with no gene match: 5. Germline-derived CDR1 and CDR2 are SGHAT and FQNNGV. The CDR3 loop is CASSFPTGASYEQYF. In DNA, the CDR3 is TGTGCCAGCAGCTTTCCTACAGGGGCCTCCTACGAGCAGTACTTC.

In DNA form, the CDR3 reads TGTGCCAGCAGTGAACGGACTAGCGGGAGGACTAAGCAGTTCTTC. This gives the protein CASSERTSGRTKQFF. V gene TRBV25-1 combines with J gene TRBJ2-1; TRBD2 matches at 14 bases. V lost 2 bases to trimming and J lost 11 bases; unmatched junction nucleotides: 5. Germline CDR1 is MGHDK and CDR2 is SYGVNS. The CDR3 is 15 amino acids.

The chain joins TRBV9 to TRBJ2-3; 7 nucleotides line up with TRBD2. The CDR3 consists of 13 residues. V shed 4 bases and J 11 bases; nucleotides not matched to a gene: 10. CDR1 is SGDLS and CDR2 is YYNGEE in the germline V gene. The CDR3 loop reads CASSSPRTREQYF. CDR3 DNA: TGTGCCAGCAGCTCCCCGCGGACTAGGGAGCAGTATTTT.

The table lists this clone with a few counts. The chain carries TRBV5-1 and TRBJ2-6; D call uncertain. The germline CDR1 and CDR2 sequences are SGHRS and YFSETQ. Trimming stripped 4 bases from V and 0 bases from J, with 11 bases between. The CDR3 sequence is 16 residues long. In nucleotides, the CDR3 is TGCGCCAGCAGCCCTTTGTCCCGCTCTGGGGCCAACGTCCTGACTTTC. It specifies CASSPLSRSGANVLTF.

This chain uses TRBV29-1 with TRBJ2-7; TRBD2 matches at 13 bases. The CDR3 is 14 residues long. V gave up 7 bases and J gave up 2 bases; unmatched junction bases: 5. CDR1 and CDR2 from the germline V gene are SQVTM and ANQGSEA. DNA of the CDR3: TGCAGCGCAACCGGGACTAGCGGGACCTACGAGCAGTACTTC. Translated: CSATGTSGTYEQYF.

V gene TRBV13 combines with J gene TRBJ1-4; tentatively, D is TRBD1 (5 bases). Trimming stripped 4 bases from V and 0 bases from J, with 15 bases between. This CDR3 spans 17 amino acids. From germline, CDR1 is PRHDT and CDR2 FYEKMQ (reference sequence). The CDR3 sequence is CASSSRGEGATNEKLFF. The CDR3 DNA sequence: TGTGCCAGCAGCTCGCGGGGGGAAGGAGCAACTAATGAAAAACTGTTTTTT.

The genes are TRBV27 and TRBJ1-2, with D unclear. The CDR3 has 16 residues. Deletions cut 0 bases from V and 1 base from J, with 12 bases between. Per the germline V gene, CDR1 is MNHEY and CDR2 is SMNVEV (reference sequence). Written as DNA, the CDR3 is TGTGCCAGCAGTTTATCGATGGGCACCTTTAACTATGGCTACACCTTC. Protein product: CASSLSMGTFNYGYTF.

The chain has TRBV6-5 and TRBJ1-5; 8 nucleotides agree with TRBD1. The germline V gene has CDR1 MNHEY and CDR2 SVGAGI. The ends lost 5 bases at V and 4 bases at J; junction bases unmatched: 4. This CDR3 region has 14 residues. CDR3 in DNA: TGTGCCAGCAGTCGACAGGGGAAGAATCAGCCCCAGCATTTT. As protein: CASSRQGKNQPQHF.

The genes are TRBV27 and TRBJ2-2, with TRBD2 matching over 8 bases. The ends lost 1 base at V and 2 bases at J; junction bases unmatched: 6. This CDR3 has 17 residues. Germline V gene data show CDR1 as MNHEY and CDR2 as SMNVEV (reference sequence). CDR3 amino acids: CASSLYGAGGNTGELFF. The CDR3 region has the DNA TGTGCCAGCAGTTTATACGGGGCGGGAGGTAACACCGGGGAGCTGTTTTTT.

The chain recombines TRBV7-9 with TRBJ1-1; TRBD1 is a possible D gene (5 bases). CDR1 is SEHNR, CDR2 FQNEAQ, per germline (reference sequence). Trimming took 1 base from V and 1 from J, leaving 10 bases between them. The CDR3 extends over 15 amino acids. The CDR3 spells CASSLGHRTNTEAFF. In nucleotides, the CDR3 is TGTGCCAGCAGCTTAGGCCACAGGACGAACACTGAAGCTTTCTTT.

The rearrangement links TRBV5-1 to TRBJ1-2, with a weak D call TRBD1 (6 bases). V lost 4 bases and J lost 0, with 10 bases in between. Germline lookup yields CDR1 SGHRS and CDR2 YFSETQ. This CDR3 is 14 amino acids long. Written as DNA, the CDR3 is TGCGCCAGCAGCCGGGACAATCCTAACTATGGCTACACCTTC. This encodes CASSRDNPNYGYTF.